Many counts were recorded for the clone carrying this TCR beta chain. Its antigen is as yet unknown. This sample stems from a study of blood T cells in healthy people across ages. Overall study results and limits: More naive CD4+ cells and higher diversity marked long-lived donors relative to aged donors. Because sorting was not performed, PBMCs prevented conclusive naive versus antigen-experienced comparison.

Looked up from germline, CDR1 is MNHNY and CDR2 is SVGAGI (reference sequence). J gave up 6 bases and V 7 bases, and 13 bases lay outside the gene matches. CDR3 length: 15 residues. PCR was performed a second time for roughly 7 to 12 cycles using a sample-barcoded 5' primer and a J-beta primer mix. A 12-random-nucleotide template-switch adaptor tagged each cDNA molecule. A minimum of 2.5 million CDR3-containing paired-end reads was obtained for each sample. TCRdb re-called the 5' RACE reads with MiXCR, one entry per CDR3 protein. Of some 900,000 distinct CDR3 sequences listed, around 28% are singletons.

The source material was blood. The chain is built from TRBV6-6 and TRBJ1-2; 8 bases align to TRBD1. The TCR was taken from a woman older than 75 in good health. This CDR3 is CASIAGSGTGHGYTF. Written as DNA, the CDR3 is TGTGCCAGCATTGCCGGGTCCGGGACAGGACATGGCTACACCTTC.